This T cell receptor beta chain is drawn from a study of T cell responses to AZD1222 COVID-19 vaccine. This CDR3 region has 16 residues. CDR1 is SGHRS and CDR2 is YFSETQ in the germline V gene. With 1 base clipped from V and 2 bases from J, the junction kept 6 bases outside the gene matches. This clone occurred a few times. Sequencing used immunoSEQ multiplex PCR; TCRdb keeps in-frame clones, though not all of them. Of about 110,000 clones listed, around 94% are singletons. Sequenced here: peripheral blood, sampled on day 0 of AZD1222 vaccination. The V gene is TRBV5-1, the J gene TRBJ1-1, with 9 positions matching TRBD1. This TCR was sampled from an adult in good health. CDR3 amino acids: CASSLRQGQGNTEAFF. The CDR3 bases are TGCGCCAGCAGCTTGCGGCAGGGACAGGGTAACACTGAAGCTTTCTTT.